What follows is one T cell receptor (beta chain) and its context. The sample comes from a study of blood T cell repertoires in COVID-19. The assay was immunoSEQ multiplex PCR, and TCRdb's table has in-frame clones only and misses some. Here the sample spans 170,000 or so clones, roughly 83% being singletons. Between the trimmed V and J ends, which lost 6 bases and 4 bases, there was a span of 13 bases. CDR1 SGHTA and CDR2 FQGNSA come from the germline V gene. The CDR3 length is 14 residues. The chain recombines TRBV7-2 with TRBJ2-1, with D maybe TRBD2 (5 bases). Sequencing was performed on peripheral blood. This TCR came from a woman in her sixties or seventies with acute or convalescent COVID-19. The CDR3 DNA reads TGTGCCAGCAGGCGGCGGGCTATTTACAATGAGCAGTTCTTC. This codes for CASRRRAIYNEQFF.